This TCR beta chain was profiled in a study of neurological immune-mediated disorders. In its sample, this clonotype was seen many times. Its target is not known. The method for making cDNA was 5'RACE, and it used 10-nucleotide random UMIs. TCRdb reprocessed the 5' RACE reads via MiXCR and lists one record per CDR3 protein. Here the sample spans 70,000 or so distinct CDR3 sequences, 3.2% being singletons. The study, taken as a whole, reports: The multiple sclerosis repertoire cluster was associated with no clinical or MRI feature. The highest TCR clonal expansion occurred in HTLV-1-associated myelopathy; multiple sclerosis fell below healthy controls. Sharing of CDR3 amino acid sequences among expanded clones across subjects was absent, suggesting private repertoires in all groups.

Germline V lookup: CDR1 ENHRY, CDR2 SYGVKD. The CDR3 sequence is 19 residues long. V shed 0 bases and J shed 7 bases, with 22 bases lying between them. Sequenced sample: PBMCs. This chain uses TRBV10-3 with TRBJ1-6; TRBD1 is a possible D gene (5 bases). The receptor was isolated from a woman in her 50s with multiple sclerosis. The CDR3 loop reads CAISESNPWQGRTNSPLHF. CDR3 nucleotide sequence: TGTGCCATCAGTGAGTCGAATCCCTGGCAGGGACGGACGAATTCACCCCTCCACTTT.